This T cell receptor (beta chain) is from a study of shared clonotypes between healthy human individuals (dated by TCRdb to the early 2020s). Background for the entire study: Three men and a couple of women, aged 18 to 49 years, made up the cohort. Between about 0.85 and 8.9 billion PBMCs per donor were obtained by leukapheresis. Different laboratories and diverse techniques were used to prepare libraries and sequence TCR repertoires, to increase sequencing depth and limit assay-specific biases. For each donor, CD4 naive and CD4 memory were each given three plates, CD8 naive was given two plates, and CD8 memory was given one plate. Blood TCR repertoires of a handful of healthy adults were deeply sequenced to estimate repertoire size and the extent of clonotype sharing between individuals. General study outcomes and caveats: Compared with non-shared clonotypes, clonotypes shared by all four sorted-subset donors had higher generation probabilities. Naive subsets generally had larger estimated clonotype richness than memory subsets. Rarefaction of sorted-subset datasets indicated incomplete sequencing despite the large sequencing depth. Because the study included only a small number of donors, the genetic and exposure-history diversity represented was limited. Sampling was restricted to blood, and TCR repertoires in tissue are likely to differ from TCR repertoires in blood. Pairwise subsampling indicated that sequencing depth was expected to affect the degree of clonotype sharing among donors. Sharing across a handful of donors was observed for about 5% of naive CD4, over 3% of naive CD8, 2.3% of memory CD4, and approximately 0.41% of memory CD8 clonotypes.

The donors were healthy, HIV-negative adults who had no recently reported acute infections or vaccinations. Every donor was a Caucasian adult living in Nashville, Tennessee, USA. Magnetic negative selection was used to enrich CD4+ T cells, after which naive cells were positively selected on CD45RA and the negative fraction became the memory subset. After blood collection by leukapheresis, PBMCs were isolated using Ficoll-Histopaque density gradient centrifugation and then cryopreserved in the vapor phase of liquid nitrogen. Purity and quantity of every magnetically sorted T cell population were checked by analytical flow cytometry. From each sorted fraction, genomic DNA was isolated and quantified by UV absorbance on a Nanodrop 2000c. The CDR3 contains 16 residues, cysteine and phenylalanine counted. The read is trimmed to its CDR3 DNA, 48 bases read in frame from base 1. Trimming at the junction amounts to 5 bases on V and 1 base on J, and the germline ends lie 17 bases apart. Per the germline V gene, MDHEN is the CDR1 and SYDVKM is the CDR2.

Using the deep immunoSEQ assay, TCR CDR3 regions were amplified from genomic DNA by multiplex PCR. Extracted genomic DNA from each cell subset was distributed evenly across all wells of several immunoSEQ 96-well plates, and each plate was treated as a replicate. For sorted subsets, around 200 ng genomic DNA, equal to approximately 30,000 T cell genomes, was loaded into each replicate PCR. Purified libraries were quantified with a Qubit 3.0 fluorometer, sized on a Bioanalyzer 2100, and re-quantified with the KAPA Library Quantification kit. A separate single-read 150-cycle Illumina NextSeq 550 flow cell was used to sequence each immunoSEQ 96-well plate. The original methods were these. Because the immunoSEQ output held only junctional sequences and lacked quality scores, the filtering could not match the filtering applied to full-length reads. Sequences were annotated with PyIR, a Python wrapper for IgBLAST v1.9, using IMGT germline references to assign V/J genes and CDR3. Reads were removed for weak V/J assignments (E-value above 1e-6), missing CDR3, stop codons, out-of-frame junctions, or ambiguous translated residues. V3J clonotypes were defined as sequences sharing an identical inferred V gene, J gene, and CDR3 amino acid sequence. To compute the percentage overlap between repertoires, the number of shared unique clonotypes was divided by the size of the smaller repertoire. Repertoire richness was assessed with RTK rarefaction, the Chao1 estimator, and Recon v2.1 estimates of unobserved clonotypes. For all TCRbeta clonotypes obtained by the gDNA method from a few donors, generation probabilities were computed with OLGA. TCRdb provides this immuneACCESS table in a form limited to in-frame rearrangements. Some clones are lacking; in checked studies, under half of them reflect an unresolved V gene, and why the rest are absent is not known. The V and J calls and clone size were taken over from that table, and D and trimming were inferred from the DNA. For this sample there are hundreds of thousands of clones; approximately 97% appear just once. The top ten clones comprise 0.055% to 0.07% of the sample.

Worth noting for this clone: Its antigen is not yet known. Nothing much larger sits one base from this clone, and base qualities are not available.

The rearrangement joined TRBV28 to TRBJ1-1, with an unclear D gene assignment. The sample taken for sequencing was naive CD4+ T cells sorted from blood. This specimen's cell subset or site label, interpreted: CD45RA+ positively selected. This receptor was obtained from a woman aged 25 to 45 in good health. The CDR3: CASSPPGRRRNTEAFF. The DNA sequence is TGTGCCAGCAGTCCTCCCGGGAGACGGAGGAACACTGAAGCTTTCTTT.